A selection of T cell receptor beta chains follows, all from one sample in a study of cytomegalovirus exposure and HLA in healthy donors. The assay was immunoSEQ multiplex PCR, and TCRdb's table has in-frame clones only and misses some. The data contain some 130,000 clones, roughly three quarters of them singletons. Source material: PBMCs. These receptors were taken from a man aged 30 to 45 in good health and CMV-seronegative. The CDR3 runs from the conserved cysteine through the conserved F or W. Each record gives: D gene, V gene, J gene, CDR3 DNA, CDR3 protein. D genes are given only for firm matches.

d_call: -
v_call: TRBV7-8
j_call: TRBJ1-5
cdr3_nt: TGTGCCAGCAGCTTGGTGGGGGGAGGGAATCAGCCCCAGCATTTT
cdr3_aa: CASSLVGGGNQPQHF

d_call: -
v_call: TRBV6-5
j_call: TRBJ1-1
cdr3_nt: TGTGCCAGCAGTTACGGGCAAATGAACACTGAAGCTTTCTTT
cdr3_aa: CASSYGQMNTEAFF

d_call: TRBD2
v_call: TRBV19
j_call: TRBJ2-5
cdr3_nt: TGTGCCAGTAGTATAGAACTAGCGGGAGAGCGGGAGCAGTACTTC
cdr3_aa: CASSIELAGEREQYF

d_call: -
v_call: TRBV27
j_call: TRBJ1-5
cdr3_nt: TGTGCCAGCAGTTTAGTGGACAGAGGGCCCCAGCATTTT
cdr3_aa: CASSLVDRGPQHF

d_call: TRBD2
v_call: TRBV5-1
j_call: TRBJ2-1
cdr3_nt: TGCGCCAGCGCCCTTACTAGCGGGAGGGCCACCCAGTTCTTC
cdr3_aa: CASALTSGRATQFF

d_call: TRBD2
v_call: TRBV5-1
j_call: TRBJ2-3
cdr3_nt: TGCGCCAGCAGCTTGTTTGCCCTAGCGGGAGGAGGAGATACGCAGTATTTT
cdr3_aa: CASSLFALAGGGDTQYF

d_call: -
v_call: TRBV5-1
j_call: TRBJ1-3
cdr3_nt: TGCGCCAGCAGCCCACAACAGGGAGTCTCTGGAAACACCATATATTTT
cdr3_aa: CASSPQQGVSGNTIYF

d_call: TRBD1
v_call: TRBV30
j_call: TRBJ2-5
cdr3_nt: TGTGCCTGGAGTGGAGAGGGGGCGTGGGTAGAGACCCAGTACTTC
cdr3_aa: CAWSGEGAWVETQYF

d_call: -
v_call: TRBV6-5
j_call: TRBJ2-7
cdr3_nt: TGTGCCAGCACTCCCCGTGAGGGCTCCTTCTCCGAGCAGTACTTC
cdr3_aa: CASTPREGSFSEQYF

d_call: -
v_call: TRBV28
j_call: TRBJ2-5
cdr3_nt: TGTGCCAGCAGGTTGCGAGGGAGGAGGGAGACCCAGTACTTC
cdr3_aa: CASRLRGRRETQYF